Each of the 9 T cell receptor beta chains below was sequenced from the same sample in a study of tumor-infiltrating lymphocytes in primary liver carcinoma. TCR beta cDNA was reverse-transcribed from roughly 520 ng of total RNA. The reaction used a constant-region primer and ProtoScript II reverse transcriptase. What produced the TCR beta libraries was three nested multiplex PCR rounds using slightly modified ARM-PCR. Investigators reported that the first two PCR rounds, at 9 to 11 cycles each, used TRBV1-TRBV30 forward primers with a C-beta reverse primer. MiXCR, run by TCRdb on the multiplex PCR reads, gives a single entry per CDR3 protein. Of about 180,000 distinct CDR3 sequences in the sample, 60% were seen once. Germline DNA was also extracted, with blood RNA taken from unsorted whole blood. Sequenced: peripheral blood. The receptors here all came from a man in his forties or fifties with primary liver carcinoma and hepatitis B virus infection.

With respect to this clonotype: With a much larger clone just one base away, this may be a read error. This chain joins TRBV11-2 and TRBJ2-5; 7 bases agree with TRBD2. The CDR3 totals 14 residues. Germline V gene data show CDR1 as SGHAT and CDR2 as FQNNGV. V lost 7 bases and J lost 0; bases outside the gene matches: 5. For the CDR3, the DNA is TGTGCCAGCAACCCTAGCGGCAACCAAGAGACCCAGTACTTC. Its translation: CASNPSGNQETQYF. Using reference TRBV11-2 and TRBJ2-5 for the parts outside the CDR3, the full variable domain is EAGVAQSPRYKIIEKRQSVAFWCNPISGHATLYWYQQILGQGPKLLIQFQNNGVVDDSQLPKDRFSAERLKGVDSTLKIQPAKLEDSAVYLCASNPSGNQETQYFGPGTRLLVL.

A few counts support this clonotype. The chain carries TRBV6-1 and TRBJ2-7; 11 bases match TRBD2. The CDR3 is 16 amino acids. CDR1 is MNHNS, CDR2 SASEGT, per germline. Trimming took 4 bases from V and 5 from J; bases not matched to a gene: 10. The CDR3 DNA follows: TGTGCCAGCAGTGGCACAACTAGCGGGAGTAAACACGAGCAGTACTTC. Protein sequence: CASSGTTSGSKHEQYF.

V gene TRBV4-2 combines with J gene TRBJ2-7; the D call may be TRBD1 or TRBD2 (5 bases each). Trimming stripped 4 bases from V and 5 bases from J, with 18 bases between. The germline V gene has CDR1 LGHNA and CDR2 YNFKEQ. This CDR3 spans 15 amino acids. In DNA form, the CDR3 reads TGTGCCAGCAGCCCCACTTGGGGGTTCGAGAACGAGCAGTACTTC. It translates to CASSPTWGFENEQYF.

As to this clonotype: A much more abundant neighbour one base away suggests this may be a read error. The chain employs TRBV6-6 and TRBJ2-3; possible D gene TRBD2, 5 bases. Between the trimmed V and J ends, which lost 6 bases and 10 bases, there was a span of 11 bases. The germline V gene encodes CDR1 MNHNY and CDR2 SVGAGI (reference sequence). The CDR3 sequence is 11 residues long. The CDR3 reads CASRTRDPQYF. In DNA form, the CDR3 reads TGTGCCAGCAGGACACGGGATCCGCAGTATTTT.

With respect to this clonotype: One end of the junction is discordant with germline, which a read error may explain. This chain connects TRBV11-2 to TRBJ2-7; the D gene is possibly TRBD1 (7 bases). CDR3 size: 14 residues. CDR1 SGHAT and CDR2 FQNNGV come from the germline V gene. DNA for the CDR3: TGTGCCAGCAGCCTCACAGGGGACTCCTACGAGCAGTGCTTC. Translating it yields CASSLTGDSYEQCF.

A note on this clonotype: This may arise from a read error, as a much more abundant clone is one base away. The chain has TRBV10-3 and TRBJ2-5; D uncertain. CDR3 length equals 11 residues. CDR1 ENHRY and CDR2 SYGVKD come from the germline V gene. Written as DNA, the CDR3 is TGTGTCATCAGTGAGTCAGAGACCCAGTACTTC. It encodes CVISESETQYF.

Regarding this clonotype: The CDR3 end shows no conserved phenylalanine or tryptophan, and so a read error is likely. The V call is TRBV12-3 or TRBV12-4, the J call TRBJ2-5; the match to TRBD1 covers 10 bases. The CDR3 has 14 amino acids. The ends lost 2 bases at V and 5 bases at J; junction bases unmatched: 2. In nucleotides, the CDR3 is TGTGCCAGCAGTTTACCGACAGGGGGCGAGACCCAGTACCTC. Its translation is CASSLPTGGETQYL.

Concerning this clonotype: One end of the junction is discordant with germline, which a read error may explain. The chain uses TRBV4-1 and TRBJ2-7; D ambiguous. The germline CDR1 and CDR2 sequences are MGHRA and YSYEKL. The length of the CDR3 is 15 residues. DNA for the CDR3: TGCACCAGCAGCCAAGAGGTAACCAGAGGCTACGAGCAGTACTTC. Residues: CTSSQEVTRGYEQYF.

To note about this clonotype: A much larger clonotype is one base distant, so this may be a read error. The chain is built from TRBV29-1 and TRBJ2-1; D unresolved. The CDR3 has 13 amino acids. In germline, CDR1 is SQVTM, CDR2 ANQGSEA. The CDR3 sequence: CSVVRSPYSEQFF. The CDR3, as DNA: TGCAGCGTTGTAAGATCTCCCTACAGTGAGCAGTTCTTC.